The clone carrying this T cell receptor beta chain has a handful of counts. The antigen is undetermined. TCRdb ran MiXCR on the 5' RACE reads and lists one entry per CDR3 protein. This table holds some 240,000 distinct CDR3 sequences, approximately 3.2% found once. These data belong to a study of T cells after yellow fever vaccination. V shed 0 bases, J shed 2 bases, and the junction held 6 bases outside the gene matches. The CDR3 runs to 16 residues. CDR1 and CDR2 (germline): MNHNY, SVGAGI (reference sequence). Whole-study results and caveats: A weaker secondary response peaked on day 5, the primary on day 15. Among all clonotypes, a small share was observed in both CD4 and CD8 compartments.

The genes are TRBV6-6 and TRBJ1-1, with TRBD1 matching 7 bases. The TCR sequence derives from a man aged 18 to 30 who received the YFV17D yellow fever vaccine. Sequencing was performed on CD4+ T cells sorted from PBMCs, taken 10 days after the yellow fever booster vaccination. The CDR3 protein is CASSYSVGTANTEAFF. The CDR3 coding sequence is TGTGCCAGCAGTTACTCAGTGGGGACAGCTAACACTGAAGCTTTCTTT.